The 13 T cell receptor beta chains below were found in one sample sequenced in a study of PD-1 blockade in classical Hodgkin lymphoma. Every patient experienced relapse after autologous stem cell transplantation, and brentuximab vedotin exposure varied. The protocol was immunoSEQ multiplex PCR, while the TCRdb copy is restricted to in-frame clones and leaves out a portion. The table includes around 20,000 clones, 86% detected once. Sequenced here: peripheral blood mononuclear cells (PBMCs), sampled before the second cycle of nivolumab. The origin of the receptors is a human donor with classical Hodgkin lymphoma.

This clone was counted a few times. The rearrangement links TRBV25-1 to TRBJ2-5, with D hard to call. CDR1 is MGHDK, CDR2 SYGVNS, per germline. The CDR3 totals 15 residues. Trimming took off 0 bases at V and 5 bases at J, with 13 bases between the two ends. The chain's CDR3 is CASSEYLDSGETQYF. In nucleotides, the CDR3 is TGTGCCAGCAGTGAATACTTAGATAGTGGGGAGACCCAGTACTTC.

The CDR3 reads CASSPGSTGVGQPQHF. CDR3 DNA: TGTGCCAGCTCACCCGGCTCGACAGGCGTAGGGCAGCCCCAGCATTTT. The chain has TRBV18 and TRBJ1-5; D possibly corresponds to TRBD1 (6 bases). Trimming shortened V by 3 bases and J by 7 bases, and 19 bases separated the two germline ends. The length of the CDR3 is 16 residues. Germline lookup yields CDR1 KGHSH and CDR2 LQKENI.

The chain employs TRBV30 and TRBJ1-2; 8 bases match TRBD1. V gave up 8 bases and J gave up 0 bases; unmatched junction bases: 17. Germline assignment: CDR1 GTSNPN and CDR2 SVGIG (reference sequence). The CDR3 extends over 17 amino acids. The CDR3 coding sequence is TGTGCCCAGGTGGCCGGGACAGGACCTTCATCTAACTATGGCTACACCTTC. Its protein is CAQVAGTGPSSNYGYTF.

The chain uses TRBV4-3 and TRBJ1-2; 9 bases map to TRBD1. The CDR3 length is 16 residues. V lost 0 bases to trimming and J lost 4 bases; unmatched junction nucleotides: 6. Germline assignment: CDR1 LGHNA and CDR2 YSLEER. The CDR3 protein is CASSQDHTGGAYGYTF. CDR3 DNA sequence: TGCGCCAGCAGCCAAGACCATACAGGGGGCGCCTATGGCTACACCTTC.

The chain is built from TRBV15 and TRBJ2-1, with 8 bases that match TRBD2. The CDR3 has 19 amino acids. From germline, CDR1 is LNHNV and CDR2 YYDKDF (reference sequence). After removal of 1 base from V and 0 bases from J, the junction contained 11 bases not matched to a gene. CDR3 in amino acids: CATSRARGGPTSSYNEQFF. The DNA of the CDR3 is TGTGCCACCAGCAGAGCCCGCGGGGGGCCAACGAGCTCCTACAATGAGCAGTTCTTC.

CDR3 region: CASSAGTGAGEQYF. Here the CDR3 DNA reads TGTGCCAGTAGTGCCGGGACAGGGGCGGGCGAGCAGTACTTC. The rearrangement joins TRBV19 to TRBJ2-7; 10 bases line up with TRBD1. This CDR3 has 14 amino acids. CDR1 and CDR2 (germline): LNHDA, SQIVND (reference sequence). V shed 5 bases and J 6 bases; nucleotides not matched to a gene: 7.

The V call is TRBV9, the J call TRBJ2-3; 7 nucleotides align to TRBD2. The trim removed 6 bases at V and 3 bases at J, leaving 4 bases unmatched. CDR3 size: 13 residues. CDR1 SGDLS and CDR2 YYNGEE come from the germline V gene. In DNA form, the CDR3 reads TGTGCCAGCACCAGCGGGGTAACAGATACGCAGTATTTT. The encoded protein is CASTSGVTDTQYF.

The chain couples TRBV6-5 to TRBJ2-5; possible D gene TRBD2, 5 bases. CDR3 size: 14 residues. V gave up 0 bases and J gave up 7 bases, with 12 bases separating them. CDR1 and CDR2 from the germline V gene are MNHEY and SVGAGI. Here the CDR3 DNA reads TGTGCCAGCAGTTACTCGTCCGGGGTTAGGACCCAGTACTTC. Amino acids: CASSYSSGVRTQYF.

The chain has TRBV27 and TRBJ1-2; D unclear. Trimming left V 0 bases short and J 4 bases short, with 3 bases between. The length of the CDR3 is 12 residues. In germline, CDR1 is MNHEY, CDR2 SMNVEV (reference sequence). The DNA for the CDR3 is TGTGCCAGCAGTTTATCCGGCTATGGCTACACCTTC. Translation gives CASSLSGYGYTF.

V gene TRBV7-8 combines with J gene TRBJ2-5, with TRBD1 matching over 7 bases. The J call may be faulty, since TRBJ2-7 better matches the DNA end. This CDR3 is 15 amino acids long. Germline V gene data show CDR1 as SGHVS and CDR2 as FQNEAQ. The CDR3 is CASSLTRDSSYEQYF. CDR3 in DNA: TGTGCCAGCAGCTTAACCCGGGACAGCTCCTACGAGCAGTACTTC.

V is TRBV27 and J is TRBJ2-6; D ambiguous. V lost 2 bases and J lost 3, with 5 bases in between. CDR3 length equals 14 residues. The V gene's germline CDR1 is MNHEY and CDR2 SMNVEV (reference sequence). The chain's CDR3 is CASSLKGGANVLTF. The DNA of the CDR3 is TGTGCCAGCAGTTTAAAGGGTGGGGCCAACGTCCTGACTTTC.

The rearrangement links TRBV15 to TRBJ2-7; D remains ambiguous. Germline V lookup: CDR1 LNHNV, CDR2 YYDKDF (reference sequence). V lost 0 bases and J 2 bases, leaving 8 bases between the germline ends. The CDR3 is made up of 14 amino acids. Here the CDR3 DNA reads TGTGCCACCAGCAGAGAATTCTGGGCCTACGAGCAGTACTTC. Translated: CATSREFWAYEQYF. Complete variable domain (other parts from reference TRBV15 and TRBJ2-7): DAMVIQNPRYQVTQFGKPVTLSCSQTLNHNVMYWYQQKSSQAPKLLFHYYDKDFNNEADTPDNFQSRRPNTSFCFLDIRSPGLGDTAMYLCATSREFWAYEQYFGPGTRLTVT.

CDR3 DNA sequence: TGTGCCAGCAGTTCCGGACTGGGCGAGCAGTACTTC. This gives the protein CASSSGLGEQYF. The J gene is TRBJ2-7, the V gene TRBV6-5, with a tentative D call TRBD2 (5 bases). The CDR3 extends over 12 amino acids. V dropped 4 bases and J dropped 6 bases, with 10 bases sitting between them. Germline V gives CDR1 MNHEY, CDR2 SVGAGI.